Listed here are 24 T cell receptor beta chains from one sample, sequenced in a study of beta chain features in type 1 diabetes. cDNA synthesis used the whole RNA isolate, giving expressed TCRB sequences. Assay used: immunoSEQ multiplex PCR; TCRdb lists only in-frame clones, some missing. The sample holds around 400,000 clones, around 13% seen once. The sequencing input was naive CD4+ T cells from blood. The receptors here all came from a man between 18 and 35 years old in good health.

A word on this clone: A junction boundary mismatches the germline segment, possibly from a read error. The rearrangement links TRBV14 to TRBJ2-6; D gene uncertain. The germline V gene has CDR1 SGHDN and CDR2 FVKESK. CDR3 length: 16 amino acids. The CDR3 sequence: CVSTPIAISGANVLTF. The CDR3 DNA is TGTGTCAGCACCCCAATCGCTATCTCTGGGGCCAACGTCCTGACTTTC. The entire variable domain, with the rest obtained from reference TRBV14 and TRBJ2-6, is as follows: EAGVTQFPSHSVIEKGQTVTLRCDPISGHDNLYWYRRVMGKEIKFLLHFVKESKQDESGMPNNRFLAERTGGTYSTLKVQPAELEDSGVYFCVSTPIAISGANVLTFGAGSRLTVL.

This clone was recorded a few times. This chain connects TRBV7-2 to TRBJ1-2; D unresolved. The germline V and J ends were trimmed by 1 base and 2 bases, with 8 bases remaining between them. CDR1 is SGHTA, CDR2 FQGNSA, per germline. The CDR3 totals 14 residues. CDR3 coding DNA: TGTGCCAGCAGCTTAGGTCCCACAAACTATGGCTACACCTTC. Amino acid sequence: CASSLGPTNYGYTF.

This clone was observed a handful of times. The chain has TRBV6-6 and TRBJ2-1; 7 nucleotides line up with TRBD1. From germline, CDR1 is MNHNY and CDR2 SVGAGI (reference sequence). This CDR3 comprises 14 residues. V lost 6 bases to trimming and J lost 7 bases; unmatched junction nucleotides: 9. The CDR3 here is CASRETGNGNEQFF. Here the CDR3 DNA reads TGTGCCAGCAGAGAGACAGGGAACGGGAATGAGCAGTTCTTC.

This clone has only a few counts. Other DNA sequences of this sample code for an identical CDR3. The chain carries TRBV9 and TRBJ2-1; TRBD2 aligns across 10 bases. CDR3 length: 15 amino acids. V gave up 3 bases and J gave up 4 bases; unmatched junction bases: 4. Germline V gene sequence: CDR1 SGDLS, CDR2 YYNGEE. The CDR3 sequence is CASSGSGGAYNEQFF. DNA of the CDR3: TGTGCCAGCAGCGGGAGCGGGGGGGCTTACAATGAGCAGTTCTTC.

The chain uses TRBV7-2 and TRBJ2-3, with 8 bases identical to TRBD1. The CDR3 spans 16 residues. Germline lookup yields CDR1 SGHTA and CDR2 FQGNSA. V gave up 5 bases and J gave up 5 bases; unmatched junction bases: 12. The CDR3 reads CASSLGHSRGRDTQYF. In DNA, the CDR3 is TGTGCCAGCAGCCTCGGGCACTCCAGGGGGCGAGATACGCAGTATTTT.

The chain carries TRBV14 and TRBJ2-7; 8 nucleotides match TRBD1. There are 15 residues in the CDR3. Germline assignment: CDR1 SGHDN and CDR2 FVKESK. V was clipped by 3 bases and J by 7 bases; unmatched bases: 11. CDR3: CASSQPGGASKEQYF. CDR3 DNA: TGTGCCAGCAGCCAGCCAGGGGGCGCGTCTAAGGAGCAGTACTTC.

This clone appeared a few times. This chain uses TRBV29-1 with TRBJ1-1, with a weak D call TRBD1 (6 bases). Germline V gene lookup returns CDR1 SQVTM and CDR2 ANQGSEA. The CDR3 is 14 amino acids. V lost 2 bases and J 7 bases, leaving 17 bases between the germline ends. DNA for the CDR3: TGCAGCGTTGAATCGGTCAGGGGATTCGGTGAAGCTTTCTTT. The encoded protein is CSVESVRGFGEAFF.

The rearrangement uses TRBV6-5 and TRBJ2-5, with D unresolved. V was pared by 11 bases and J by 1 base, with 11 bases between. CDR3 length: 12 amino acids. CDR1 is MNHEY and CDR2 is SVGAGI in the germline V gene. The CDR3 loop is CAARRPQETQYF. The CDR3 region has the DNA TGTGCCGCGCGGCGTCCCCAAGAGACCCAGTACTTC.

This clone was observed a handful of times. The chain employs TRBV9 and TRBJ2-3; TRBD2 matches at 8 bases. Germline assignment: CDR1 SGDLS and CDR2 YYNGEE. CDR3 length equals 18 residues. V trimming: 0 bases; J trimming: 3 bases; junction bases outside the gene matches: 12. The CDR3 DNA reads TGTGCCAGCAGCGTAGGACGACTAGCGAAGAGCAAGACAGATACGCAGTATTTT. It encodes CASSVGRLAKSKTDTQYF.

In its sample, this clone was seen many times. The chain employs TRBV29-1 and TRBJ2-5, with TRBD1 as a possible D gene (6 bases). The CDR3 consists of 13 residues. Germline V gene data show CDR1 as SQVTM and CDR2 as ANQGSEA. The V end lost 7 bases, the J end lost 4 bases, and 16 bases lay between the germline ends. DNA for the CDR3: TGCAGCGCCAACCATGCCAGGGGAGAGACCCAGTACTTC. Translating gives CSANHARGETQYF.

V is TRBV29-1 and J is TRBJ2-1; 10 bases are shared with TRBD1. Germline V lookup: CDR1 SQVTM, CDR2 ANQGSEA. Unmatched junction bases numbered 12, after V lost 5 bases and J lost 8 bases. The CDR3 runs 15 residues. The CDR3 is CSVLSPGQGMDEQFF. The CDR3 DNA is TGCAGCGTTCTAAGCCCGGGACAGGGGATGGATGAGCAGTTCTTC.

This clone occurred once. The chain recombines TRBV5-1 with TRBJ1-1; TRBD1 matches at 8 bases. The J segment lost 3 bases and the V segment lost 4 bases, leaving 8 bases of the junction unmatched. Germline V gene sequence: CDR1 SGHRS, CDR2 YFSETQ. This CDR3 has 15 residues. CDR3 DNA sequence: TGCGCCAGCAGCATACAGGGGGTTCGGGACACTGAAGCTTTCTTT. Its translation is CASSIQGVRDTEAFF. The full variable domain, in which reference TRBV5-1 and TRBJ1-1 provide the parts outside the CDR3, is KAGVTQTPRYLIKTRGQQVTLSCSPISGHRSVSWYQQTPGQGLQFLFEYFSETQRNKGNFPGRFSGRQFSNSRSEMNVSTLELGDSALYLCASSIQGVRDTEAFFGQGTRLTVV.

This sequence joins TRBV18 and TRBJ1-6; a weak D match, TRBD1 (5 bases). Looked up from germline, CDR1 is KGHSH and CDR2 is LQKENI. The CDR3 contains 16 residues. V dropped 6 bases and J dropped 6 bases, with 18 bases sitting between them. CDR3 sequence reads: CASSPGVRVGNSPLHF. The CDR3 DNA follows: TGTGCCAGCTCGCCTGGCGTCAGGGTTGGTAATTCACCCCTCCACTTT. The full variable domain, in which reference TRBV18 and TRBJ1-6 provide the parts outside the CDR3, is NAGVMQNPRHLVRRRGQEARLRCSPMKGHSHVYWYRQLPEEGLKFMVYLQKENIIDESGMPKERFSAEFPKEGPSILRIQQVVRGDSAAYFCASSPGVRVGNSPLHFGNGTRLTVT.

The sample holds a few counts of this clone. The chain couples TRBV2 to TRBJ2-1, with 8 bases matching TRBD2. With V trimmed by 10 bases and J by 1 base, 6 bases remained unmatched. Germline-derived CDR1 and CDR2 are SNHLY and FYNNEI. The CDR3 runs to 14 residues. CDR3 nucleotides: TGTGCCACCCCGGGGGGGGGATCCTACAATGAGCAGTTCTTC. Amino acid sequence: CATPGGGSYNEQFF.

This sequence joins TRBV29-1 and TRBJ1-1; D might be TRBD1 (6 bases). The germline V gene has CDR1 SQVTM and CDR2 ANQGSEA. The length of the CDR3 is 14 residues. The V end lost 6 bases, the J end lost 0 bases, and 14 bases lay between the germline ends. CDR3 amino acids: CSVARTAMNTEAFF. The DNA of the CDR3 is TGCAGCGTAGCTAGGACAGCGATGAACACTGAAGCTTTCTTT. The full variable domain, completed using reference TRBV29-1 and TRBJ1-1, is SAVISQKPSRDICQRGTSLTIQCQVDSQVTMMFWYRQQPGQSLTLIATANQGSEATYESGFVIDKFPISRPNLTFSTLTVSNMSPEDSSIYLCSVARTAMNTEAFFGQGTRLTVV.

The chain employs TRBV5-6 and TRBJ2-1, with D maybe TRBD2 (6 bases). The germline gives CDR1 SGHDT, CDR2 YYEEEE. The germline V and J ends were trimmed by 3 bases and 9 bases, with 13 bases remaining between them. CDR3 length: 13 residues. In DNA form, the CDR3 reads TGTGCCAGCAGCTGGGGGGATAGTGGTGAGCAGTTCTTC. Residues: CASSWGDSGEQFF.

This clone was detected ten times or more. The chain carries TRBV30 and TRBJ2-5; TRBD2 matches at 9 bases. Germline-derived CDR1 and CDR2 are GTSNPN and SVGIG (reference sequence). The ends lost 4 bases at V and 4 bases at J; junction bases unmatched: 1. The CDR3 contains 12 residues. The CDR3, as DNA: TGTGCCTGGATGACTAGCGGAGAGACCCAGTACTTC. Protein: CAWMTSGETQYF. The full variable domain, rest sourced from reference TRBV30 and TRBJ2-5, is SQTIHQWPATLVQPVGSPLSLECTVEGTSNPNLYWYRQAAGRGLQLLFYSVGIGQISSEVPQNLSASRPQDRQFILSSKKLLLSDSGFYLCAWMTSGETQYFGPGTRLLVL.

The genes are TRBV9 and TRBJ2-2; perhaps TRBD2 as D (6 bases). The CDR3 has 15 residues. Deletions cut 0 bases from V and 4 bases from J, with 10 bases between. Germline-derived CDR1 and CDR2 are SGDLS and YYNGEE. CDR3 coding DNA: TGTGCCAGCAGCGTAGTTAGCGGAATCACCGGGGAGCTGTTTTTT. This gives the protein CASSVVSGITGELFF.

This clone has at least ten counts. The V and J genes are TRBV29-1 and TRBJ2-1, with TRBD2 identical over 7 bases. From germline, CDR1 is SQVTM and CDR2 ANQGSEA. The CDR3 runs 13 residues. J lost 2 bases, V lost 6 bases, and 4 bases had no gene match. The CDR3 loop is CSVGLVTYNEQFF. Here the CDR3 DNA reads TGCAGCGTCGGACTAGTGACCTACAATGAGCAGTTCTTC.

This clone was counted a few times. This sequence joins TRBV5-4 and TRBJ2-1; no firm D call. Germline CDR1 SGHNT, CDR2 YYREEE (reference sequence). The CDR3 is made up of 15 amino acids. V gave up 4 bases and J gave up 4 bases, with 15 bases separating them. CDR3 DNA sequence: TGTGCCAGCAGCCCAGGTGCGACGGTTTACAATGAGCAGTTCTTC. Translated: CASSPGATVYNEQFF.

This clone was observed a few times. The rearrangement joins TRBV7-9 to TRBJ1-5; the match to TRBD1 covers 9 bases. The CDR3 consists of 16 residues. Germline V gives CDR1 SEHNR, CDR2 FQNEAQ (reference sequence). J was trimmed by 0 bases and V by 2 bases; bases with no gene match: 2. The CDR3 DNA reads as TGTGCCAGCAGCTTAAGGGACAGGGATAGCAATCAGCCCCAGCATTTT. Its translation is CASSLRDRDSNQPQHF.

The genes are TRBV18 and TRBJ1-3; perhaps TRBD1 as D (5 bases). The CDR3 runs to 15 residues. Trimming removed 3 bases at V and 0 bases at J, with 9 bases between. Germline-derived CDR1 and CDR2 are KGHSH and LQKENI. CDR3 loop: CASSPAGDSGNTIYF. The CDR3 DNA sequence: TGTGCCAGCTCACCGGCGGGGGACTCTGGAAACACCATATATTTT.

This clone was observed a handful of times. The chain carries TRBV2 and TRBJ2-5, with 7 positions matching TRBD2. Germline V gene data show CDR1 as SNHLY and CDR2 as FYNNEI. The CDR3 extends over 15 amino acids. Germline trimming cut 4 bases from V and 2 bases from J; bases unmatched to any gene: 7. The CDR3 region has the DNA TGTGCCAGCAGTGGGGAGGGAGAGGGACAAGAGACCCAGTACTTC. Protein sequence: CASSGEGEGQETQYF.

This clone was counted between two and nine times. The chain is built from TRBV28 and TRBJ1-2; D might be TRBD1 (6 bases). V was cut by 3 bases and J by 8 bases, with 13 bases left in between. The germline V gene has CDR1 MDHEN and CDR2 SYDVKM. The CDR3 extends over 13 amino acids. CDR3 amino acids: CASSLGTPLGYTF. DNA of the CDR3: TGTGCCAGCAGTTTGGGGACACCTTTGGGCTACACCTTC.